The following is a T cell receptor beta chain sequence with its context. This clone qualifies as medium-sized (0.01 to 0.1%). It lacks a known antigen. The sample holds no much larger clone one base away, and base qualities are not on file. None of the patients had been given any treatment before thyroid surgery. Patient clinical samples collected from about 2012 to 2019 were retrospectively analysed using T-cell receptor beta sequencing. Here V drops 0 bases and J drops 2 bases, and the junction holds 5 bases not matched to any gene. From the cysteine through the phenylalanine, the CDR3 covers 19 amino acids. The only DNA kept is the CDR3, 57 bases in frame from the first base. CDR1 and CDR2 were assigned from the germline V gene as SGHRS and YFSETQ. This record belongs to a study of metastatic and nonmetastatic thyroid tumors (dated by TCRdb to the early 2020s). For the study in its entirety: Repertoires were compared across peripheral blood and tumor or nodule tissue samples from malignant and benign thyroid patients. What the authors observed across the whole study: In both blood and tumor samples, malignant tumors were reported to have significantly higher TCR beta diversity than benign nodules.

The library came from PCR. TCRdb lists the instrument as Illumina HiSeq 4000. High-throughput sequencing was used to profile the TCR beta-chain CDR3 region of every patient. The paper's processing steps were these. A classifier to discriminate distant-metastatic papillary thyroid cancer patients was built from CDR3 differences across clinicopathological groups. Repertoire diversity was assessed with the Shannon index, and tumor-blood repertoire similarity with the Morisita-Horn index. TCRdb cleaned the public reads at Q25 with fastp, built clones with MiXCR and kept in-frame beta chains. TCRdb, not the authors, supplied the V and J calls. The sample table contains some 23,000 clones; only one count was recorded for around 28% of them. 5.4% of the sample rests with the top ten.

The sample taken for sequencing was tumor tissue. The V and J genes are TRBV5-1 and TRBJ2-2; the central 15 bases match TRBD2. This clonotype originated in a female donor with papillary thyroid cancer or a benign thyroid nodule (not recorded which). Some clones in this sample may be carry-over from other donors' samples. This receptor carries the CDR3 CASSLEGLAGGLNTGELFF. At the DNA level, the sequence is TGCGCCAGCAGCTTGGAGGGACTAGCGGGGGGCCTTAACACCGGGGAGCTGTTTTTT.